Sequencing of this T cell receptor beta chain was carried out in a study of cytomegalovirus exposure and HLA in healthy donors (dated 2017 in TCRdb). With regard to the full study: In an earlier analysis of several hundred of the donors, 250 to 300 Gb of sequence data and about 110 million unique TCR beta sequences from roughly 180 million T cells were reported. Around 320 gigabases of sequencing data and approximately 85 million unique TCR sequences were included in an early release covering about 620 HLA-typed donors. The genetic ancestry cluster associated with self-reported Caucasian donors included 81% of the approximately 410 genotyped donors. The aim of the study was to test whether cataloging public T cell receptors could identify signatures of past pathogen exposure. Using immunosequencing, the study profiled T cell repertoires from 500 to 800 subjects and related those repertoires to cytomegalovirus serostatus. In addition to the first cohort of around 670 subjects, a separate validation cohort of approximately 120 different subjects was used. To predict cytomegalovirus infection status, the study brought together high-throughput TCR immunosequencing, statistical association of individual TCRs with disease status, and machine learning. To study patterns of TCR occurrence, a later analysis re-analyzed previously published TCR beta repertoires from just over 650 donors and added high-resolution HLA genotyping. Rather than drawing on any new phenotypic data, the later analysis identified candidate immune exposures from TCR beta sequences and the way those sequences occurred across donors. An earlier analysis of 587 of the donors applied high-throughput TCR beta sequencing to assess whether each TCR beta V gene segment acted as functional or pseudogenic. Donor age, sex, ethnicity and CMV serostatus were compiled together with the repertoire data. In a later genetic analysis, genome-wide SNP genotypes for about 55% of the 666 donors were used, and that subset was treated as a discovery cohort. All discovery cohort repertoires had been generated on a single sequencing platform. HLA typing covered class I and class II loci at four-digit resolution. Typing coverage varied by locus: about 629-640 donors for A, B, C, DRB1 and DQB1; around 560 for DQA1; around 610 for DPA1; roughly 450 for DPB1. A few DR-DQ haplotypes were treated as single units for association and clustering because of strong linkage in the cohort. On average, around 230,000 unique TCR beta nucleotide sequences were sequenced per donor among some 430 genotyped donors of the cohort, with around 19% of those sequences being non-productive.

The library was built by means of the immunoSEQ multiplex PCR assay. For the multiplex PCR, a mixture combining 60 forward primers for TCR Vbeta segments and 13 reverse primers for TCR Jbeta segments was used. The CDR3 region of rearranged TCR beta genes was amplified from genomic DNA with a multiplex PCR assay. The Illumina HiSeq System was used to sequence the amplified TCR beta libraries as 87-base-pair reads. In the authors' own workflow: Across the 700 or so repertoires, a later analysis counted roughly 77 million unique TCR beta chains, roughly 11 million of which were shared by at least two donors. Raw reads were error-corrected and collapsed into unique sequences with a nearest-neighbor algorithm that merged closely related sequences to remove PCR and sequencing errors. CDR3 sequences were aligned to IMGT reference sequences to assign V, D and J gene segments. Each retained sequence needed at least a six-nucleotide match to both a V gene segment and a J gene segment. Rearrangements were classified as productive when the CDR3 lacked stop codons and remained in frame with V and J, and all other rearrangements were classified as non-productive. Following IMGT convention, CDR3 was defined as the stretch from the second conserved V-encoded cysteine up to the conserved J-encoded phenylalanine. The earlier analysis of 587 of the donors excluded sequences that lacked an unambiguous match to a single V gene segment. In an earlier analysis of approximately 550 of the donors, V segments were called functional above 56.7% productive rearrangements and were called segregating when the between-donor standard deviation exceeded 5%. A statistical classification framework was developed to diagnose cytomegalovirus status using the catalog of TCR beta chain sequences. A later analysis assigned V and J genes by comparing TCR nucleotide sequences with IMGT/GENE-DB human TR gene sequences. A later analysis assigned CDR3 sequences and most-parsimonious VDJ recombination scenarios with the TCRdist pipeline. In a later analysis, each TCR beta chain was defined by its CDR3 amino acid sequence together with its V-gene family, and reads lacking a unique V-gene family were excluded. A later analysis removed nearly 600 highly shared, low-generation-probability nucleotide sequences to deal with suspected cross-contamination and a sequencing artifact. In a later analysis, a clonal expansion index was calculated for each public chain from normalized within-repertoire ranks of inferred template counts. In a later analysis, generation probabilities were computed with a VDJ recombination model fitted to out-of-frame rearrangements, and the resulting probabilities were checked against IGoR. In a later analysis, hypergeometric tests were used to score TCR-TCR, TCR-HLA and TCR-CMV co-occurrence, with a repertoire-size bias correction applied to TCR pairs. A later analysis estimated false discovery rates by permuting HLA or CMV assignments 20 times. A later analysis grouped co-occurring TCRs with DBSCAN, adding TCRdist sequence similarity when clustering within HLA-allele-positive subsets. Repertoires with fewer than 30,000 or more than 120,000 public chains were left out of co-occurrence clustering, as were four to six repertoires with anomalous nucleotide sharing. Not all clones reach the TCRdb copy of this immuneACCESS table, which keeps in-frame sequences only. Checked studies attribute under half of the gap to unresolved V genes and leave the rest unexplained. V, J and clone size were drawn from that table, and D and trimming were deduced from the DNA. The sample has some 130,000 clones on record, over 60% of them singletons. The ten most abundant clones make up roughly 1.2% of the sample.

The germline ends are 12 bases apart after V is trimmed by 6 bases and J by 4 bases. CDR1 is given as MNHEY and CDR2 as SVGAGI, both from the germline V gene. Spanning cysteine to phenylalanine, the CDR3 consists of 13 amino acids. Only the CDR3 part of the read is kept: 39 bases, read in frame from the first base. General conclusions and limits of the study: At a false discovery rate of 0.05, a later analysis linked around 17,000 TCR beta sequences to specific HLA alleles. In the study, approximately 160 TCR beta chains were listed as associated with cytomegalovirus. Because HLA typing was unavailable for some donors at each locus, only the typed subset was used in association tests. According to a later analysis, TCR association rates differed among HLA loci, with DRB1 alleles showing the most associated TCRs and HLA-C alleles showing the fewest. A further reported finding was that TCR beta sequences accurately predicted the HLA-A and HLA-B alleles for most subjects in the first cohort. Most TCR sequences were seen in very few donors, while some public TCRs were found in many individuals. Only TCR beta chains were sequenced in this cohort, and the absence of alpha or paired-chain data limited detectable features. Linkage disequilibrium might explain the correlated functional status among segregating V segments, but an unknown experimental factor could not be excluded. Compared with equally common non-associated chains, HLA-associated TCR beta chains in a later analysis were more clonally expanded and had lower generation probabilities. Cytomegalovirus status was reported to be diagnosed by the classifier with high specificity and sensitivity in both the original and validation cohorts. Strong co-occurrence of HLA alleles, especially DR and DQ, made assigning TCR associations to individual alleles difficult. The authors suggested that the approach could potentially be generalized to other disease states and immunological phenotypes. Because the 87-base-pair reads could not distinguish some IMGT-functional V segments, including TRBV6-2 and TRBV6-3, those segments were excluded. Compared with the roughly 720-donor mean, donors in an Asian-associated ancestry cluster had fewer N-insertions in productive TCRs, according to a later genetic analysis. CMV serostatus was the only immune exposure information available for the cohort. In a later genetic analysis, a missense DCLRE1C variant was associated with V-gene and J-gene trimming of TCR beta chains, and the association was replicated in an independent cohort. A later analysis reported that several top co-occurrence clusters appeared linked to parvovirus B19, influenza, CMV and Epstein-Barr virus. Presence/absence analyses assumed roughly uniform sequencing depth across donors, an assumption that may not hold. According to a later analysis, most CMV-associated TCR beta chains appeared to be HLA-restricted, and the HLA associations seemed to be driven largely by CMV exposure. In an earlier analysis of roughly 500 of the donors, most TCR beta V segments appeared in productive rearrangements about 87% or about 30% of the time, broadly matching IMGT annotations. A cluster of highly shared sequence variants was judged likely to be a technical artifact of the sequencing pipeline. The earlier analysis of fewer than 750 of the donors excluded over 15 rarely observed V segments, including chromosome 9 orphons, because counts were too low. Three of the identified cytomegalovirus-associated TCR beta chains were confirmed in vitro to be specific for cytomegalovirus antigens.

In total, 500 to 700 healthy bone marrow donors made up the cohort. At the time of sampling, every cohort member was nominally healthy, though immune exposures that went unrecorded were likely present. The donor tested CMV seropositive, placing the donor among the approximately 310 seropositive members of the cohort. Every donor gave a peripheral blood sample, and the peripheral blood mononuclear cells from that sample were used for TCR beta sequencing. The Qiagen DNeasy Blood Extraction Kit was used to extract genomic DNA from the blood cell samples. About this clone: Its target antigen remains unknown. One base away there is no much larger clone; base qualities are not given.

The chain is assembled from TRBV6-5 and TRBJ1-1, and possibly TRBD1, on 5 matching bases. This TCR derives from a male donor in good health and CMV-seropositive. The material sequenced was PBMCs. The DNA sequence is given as TGTGCCAGCAGCCCCCGTGGGGCCACTGAAGCTTTCTTT. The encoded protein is CASSPRGATEAFF.